This T cell receptor (beta chain) was captured in a study of response to subunit inactivated influenza vaccine. Study results and caveats: Authors suggested that a seasonal influenza vaccination recruits few new T cells each time.

This clonotype has more than one count but fewer than ten. The antigen is unknown. From the RT-PCR reads, TCRdb called clonotypes with MiXCR, one entry per CDR3 protein. The sample has approximately 500,000 distinct CDR3 sequences; 10% to 15% are singletons. The CDR3 spans 15 residues. The V gene's germline CDR1 is MGHRA and CDR2 YSYEKL. V lost 0 bases, J lost 6 bases, and 4 bases stayed unmatched. The TCR sequence derives from a man between 50 and 59 years old who received an inactivated influenza vaccine. The sample here was PBMCs from blood, taken roughly 6 weeks after vaccination. The chain combines TRBV4-1 with TRBJ1-5; 8 positions match TRBD1. CDR3 nucleotides: TGCGCCAGCAGCCAAGAAGGACAGGGTCGTCAGCCCCAGCATTTT. Amino acid sequence: CASSQEGQGRQPQHF.